These 5 T cell receptor beta chains share one sample of origin, sequenced in a study of Ad26.COV2.S vaccination and SARS-CoV-2 variants. The protocol was immunoSEQ multiplex PCR, while the TCRdb copy is restricted to in-frame clones and leaves out a portion. The sample lists roughly 100,000 clones, about 78% occurring once. Here the sequenced sample was peripheral blood, taken after recovery from COVID-19. The receptors originated from a human donor who had recovered from COVID-19.

This chain joins TRBV19 and TRBJ1-5; D uncertain. The germline V gene has CDR1 LNHDA and CDR2 SQIVND (reference sequence). V shed 3 bases and J shed 5 bases, with 14 bases lying between them. This CDR3 is 15 amino acids long. This CDR3 is CASSITWGTDQPQHF. CDR3 bases: TGTGCCAGTAGTATCACGTGGGGAACAGATCAGCCCCAGCATTTT.

The CDR3 is CASSLVPVTYEQYF. In nucleotides, the CDR3 is TGTGCCAGCAGCTTGGTTCCCGTCACCTACGAGCAGTACTTC. The rearrangement joins TRBV5-6 to TRBJ2-7; D unclear. V was trimmed by 0 bases and J by 2 bases, leaving 9 bases between them. Germline assignment: CDR1 SGHDT and CDR2 YYEEEE. The CDR3 covers 14 residues.

This chain joins TRBV3-1 (or the pseudogene TRBV3-2) and TRBJ2-5; 12 nucleotides agree with TRBD2. CDR1 and CDR2 (germline): LGHDT, YNNKEL (reference sequence). Trimming took 0 bases from V and 5 from J; bases not matched to a gene: 10. The CDR3 is made up of 18 amino acids. CDR3 loop: CASSQDVPLAGGLETQYF. Written as DNA, the CDR3 is TGTGCCAGCAGCCAAGACGTTCCTCTAGCGGGGGGGTTGGAGACCCAGTACTTC.

The V and J genes are TRBV6-5 and TRBJ1-1; 9 nucleotides line up with TRBD1. Trimming took 6 bases from V and 1 from J; bases not matched to a gene: 6. The CDR3 runs 15 residues. Germline CDR1 is MNHEY and CDR2 is SVGAGI. CDR3 coding DNA: TGTGCCAGCAGCGCAAAGGACAGGGGGAACACTGAAGCTTTCTTT. This sequence encodes CASSAKDRGNTEAFF.

This chain joins TRBV11-2 and TRBJ1-1, with TRBD1 identical over 8 bases. The CDR3 extends over 17 amino acids. Germline lookup yields CDR1 SGHAT and CDR2 FQNNGV. V shed 0 bases and J 10 bases; nucleotides not matched to a gene: 16. In nucleotides, the CDR3 is TGTGCCAGCAGCTTAGAAGCCAACCCCGGCAGGGGGCGAGGAGCTTTCTTT. It codes for CASSLEANPGRGRGAFF.